The 6 T cell receptor beta chains presented below share a single source sample, sequenced in a study of T cell clonality in common variable immunodeficiency (dated by TCRdb to the mid-2010s). Preparation of the library involved the immunoSEQ multiplex PCR assay. The clones in this table, taken by TCRdb from immuneACCESS, are in-frame only. Not every clone is retained; where verified, under half of the shortfall comes from an unresolved V gene, and the cause of the rest is unknown. This sample contains about 45,000 clones, none of which is a singleton. 10% of the sample rests with the top ten. Sequencing was done on a sample of peripheral blood mononuclear cells. The receptors originated from a person aged 18-70 years in good health.

This clone was detected many times. The missing CDR3 end, 3 residues past where the read stops, is filled in from the germline J gene. The chain links TRBV5-1 to TRBJ1-1; 9 bases are shared with TRBD1. The length of the CDR3 is 13 residues. After removal of 4 bases from V and 4 bases from J, the junction contained 2 bases not matched to a gene. Per the germline V gene, CDR1 is SGHRS and CDR2 is YFSETQ. The part of the CDR3 DNA that was read is TGCGCCAGCAGCCCGGACAGGGGCACTGAA. Its protein is CASSPDRGTE. The complete CDR3 protein is CASSPDRGTEAFF.

This clone was detected ten times or more. The DNA ends 3 residues before the CDR3 does, and the rest of the CDR3 is filled in from the germline J gene. The chain carries TRBV29-1 and TRBJ2-1; D not resolved. The CDR3 spans 10 residues. Trimming shortened V by 2 bases and J by 7 bases, and 3 bases separated the two germline ends. In germline, CDR1 is SQVTM, CDR2 ANQGSEA. CDR3 DNA (partial): TGCAGCGTTGAATCGAATGAG. Residues: CSVESNE. The CDR3 in full is CSVESNEQFF.

This clone was recorded a few times. The CDR3 is cut off 3 residues early in the read; its end comes from the germline J gene. The chain joins TRBV2 to TRBJ2-7, with TRBD1 identical over 7 bases. CDR3 length equals 14 residues. Germline V gene sequence: CDR1 SNHLY, CDR2 FYNNEI. V was pared by 7 bases and J by 0 bases, with 6 bases of the junction left unmatched. The sequenced CDR3 bases are TGTGCCAGCATAGGGACAGACGTCTCCTACGAG. It translates to CASIGTDVSYE. The entire CDR3 protein reads CASIGTDVSYEQYF.

This clone was detected many times. The junction does not match germline at one end; this may be a read error. The read ends 3 residues shy of where the CDR3 ends; the end is completed using the germline J gene. The chain is built from TRBV4-2 and TRBJ2-7; D possibly corresponds to TRBD2 (6 bases). Germline V gene sequence: CDR1 LGHNA, CDR2 YNFKEQ. This CDR3 has 14 amino acids. The CDR3 bases that were read are TGCGCCAGCAGCGCCGGGACTGGCTCCTACGAG. It codes for CASSAGTGSYE. The entire CDR3 protein reads CASSAGTGSYEQYF.

This clone turned up a few times. The read stops 3 residues short of the end of the CDR3; the missing end is completed from the germline J gene. This chain joins TRBV11-3 and TRBJ1-2; 10 bases fit TRBD1. Germline-derived CDR1 and CDR2 are SGHNT and YENEEA. The CDR3 runs to 14 residues. The sequenced part of the CDR3 DNA is TGTGCCAGCAGCGCCGGCGGGACAGGGGAGGGC. Translating gives CASSAGGTGEG. The whole CDR3 sequence reads CASSAGGTGEGYTF.

In this sample, this clone turned up many times. Read coverage stops 3 residues before the CDR3 terminus; the germline J gene supplies the remainder. The chain recombines TRBV20-1 with TRBJ2-3; 8 nucleotides line up with TRBD2. CDR1 is DFQATT and CDR2 is SNEGSKA in the germline V gene (reference sequence). The CDR3 totals 12 residues. The CDR3 DNA, read in part, is TGCAGCAAGCGGGGGACTACAGATACG. Translating it yields CSKRGTTDT. The full CDR3 sequence reads CSKRGTTDTQYF.